This note documents a single TCR beta chain sequence. Its specificity is unknown. This CDR3 is also generated by other DNA sequences in the sample. Germline CDR1 is KGHSH and CDR2 is LQKENI. The CDR3 sequence is 13 residues long. Trimming cost V 6 bases and J 1 base, with 9 bases left between them. The data were obtained in a study of OX40 agonist ivuxolimab in advanced cancers. Study-wide results and limits: Relative to CD4+, CD8+ T cells held more expanded clones on average. Nonresponders included some who also had low normalized T-cell clonal expansion. Individuals who were partial responders at 0.1-3.0 mg/kg had clonal expansion that ranked among the lowest. By week 6 at 0.1 to 3.0 mg/kg, blood CD4+ and CD8+ T cells had expanded clonally.

Method: immunoSEQ multiplex PCR; TCRdb's copy keeps in-frame clones and lacks some. The sample comprises 98,000 or so clones, approximately 93% of which are singletons, and more than 0.15% rests with the top ten. The sequence was obtained from an adult with an advanced solid tumor such as melanoma, head and neck, liver or kidney cancer. This chain links TRBV18 with TRBJ1-1, with D perhaps matching TRBD1 (6 bases). The source material was CD4+ or CD8+ T cells sorted from blood, sampled in a trial of the OX40 agonist ivuxolimab. Here the CDR3 reads CASSPGENTEAFF. In DNA, the CDR3 is TGTGCCAGCTCTCCAGGGGAGAACACTGAAGCTTTCTTT.